The 19 T cell receptor beta chains listed next were all sequenced from one sample in a study of beta chain features in type 1 diabetes. Expressed TCRB transcripts were sequenced because the isolated RNA had all been reverse transcribed beforehand. Clones were sequenced by immunoSEQ multiplex PCR, and TCRdb holds only the in-frame ones, with some missing. The sample holds 360,000 or so clones, roughly a fifth seen once. Sequenced input: naive CD4+ T cells from blood. The source is a woman aged 18-29 years in good health.

This CDR3 is CASSVSGVAKNIQYF. The CDR3 nucleotides are TGTGCCAGCAGTGTAAGCGGTGTAGCCAAAAACATTCAGTACTTC. This chain connects TRBV2 to TRBJ2-4; tentatively, D is TRBD2 (5 bases). Per the germline V gene, CDR1 is SNHLY and CDR2 is FYNNEI. Deletions cut 4 bases from V and 0 bases from J, with 10 bases between. The CDR3 totals 15 residues.

V and J are TRBV5-1 and TRBJ2-1, with 8 bases that match TRBD1. Per germline, CDR1 SGHRS and CDR2 YFSETQ. The length of the CDR3 is 15 residues. With 5 bases clipped from V and 0 bases from J, the junction kept 4 bases outside the gene matches. As DNA, the CDR3 is TGCGCCAGCAGGGATGGACAGGGCTCCTACAATGAGCAGTTCTTC. Translating it yields CASRDGQGSYNEQFF.

This sequence joins TRBV19 and TRBJ2-1; possible D gene TRBD1, 6 bases. Trimming pared 4 bases from V and 1 base from J, leaving 17 bases between. The CDR3 is made up of 17 amino acids. The germline gives CDR1 LNHDA, CDR2 SQIVND (reference sequence). The CDR3 DNA reads TGTGCCAGTAGTAAGAGACCAGGGGCCCTGTCCTACAATGAGCAGTTCTTC. It encodes CASSKRPGALSYNEQFF. The whole variable domain, remainder taken from reference TRBV19 and TRBJ2-1, is DGGITQSPKYLFRKEGQNVTLSCEQNLNHDAMYWYRQDPGQGLRLIYYSQIVNDFQKGDIAEGYSVSREKKESFPLTVTSAQKNPTAFYLCASSKRPGALSYNEQFFGPGTRLTVL.

The table lists this clone with a few counts. The CDR3 region has the DNA TGTGCCTGGAAAGGGGACAGGGAACCTCGTGGGGACCAGTACTTC. Translated: CAWKGDREPRGDQYF. The J gene is TRBJ2-5, the V gene TRBV30; TRBD1 matches 9 bases. CDR3 length equals 15 residues. Trimming removed 4 bases from V and 10 bases from J; junction bases left unmatched: 16. The germline V gene has CDR1 GTSNPN and CDR2 SVGIG (reference sequence). The full variable domain, completed using reference TRBV30 and TRBJ2-5, is SQTIHQWPATLVQPVGSPLSLECTVEGTSNPNLYWYRQAAGRGLQLLFYSVGIGQISSEVPQNLSASRPQDRQFILSSKKLLLSDSGFYLCAWKGDREPRGDQYFGPGTRLLVL.

The table lists this clone with a few counts. The chain has TRBV7-3 and TRBJ1-1, with D maybe TRBD1 (6 bases). Germline V gives CDR1 SGHTA, CDR2 FQGTGA. V lost 5 bases to trimming and J lost 0 bases, with 13 bases between them. CDR3 size: 15 residues. The CDR3 nucleotides read TGTGCCAGCAGCCCAAAAGGGACACTGAACACTGAAGCTTTCTTT. Its translation: CASSPKGTLNTEAFF.

This clone was picked up a small number of times. The chain carries TRBV15 and TRBJ2-4; D is ambiguous. CDR3 length: 17 amino acids. With 1 base removed from V and 1 base from J, the gap between germline ends came to 14 bases. Germline CDR1 reads LNHNV; CDR2 reads YYDKDF (reference sequence). Here the CDR3 reads CATSRVRGRDAKNIQYF. The CDR3 DNA reads TGTGCCACCAGCAGAGTGCGAGGAAGAGATGCCAAAAACATTCAGTACTTC.

The chain is built from TRBV9 and TRBJ2-1, with 10 bases fitting TRBD2. The CDR3 runs 16 residues. The J segment lost 7 bases and the V segment lost 3 bases, leaving 10 bases of the junction unmatched. Germline V CDR1 and CDR2: SGDLS, YYNGEE. The CDR3 DNA is TGTGCCAGCAGCGACCTAAGCGGGGGGGCCAGGAATGAGCAGTTCTTC. It is translated as CASSDLSGGARNEQFF.

The chain has TRBV28 and TRBJ2-2; TRBD2 matches at 10 bases. Germline assignment: CDR1 MDHEN and CDR2 SYDVKM. Losses at the gene ends were 5 bases for V and 3 bases for J; bases not matched to a gene: 3. The CDR3 covers 15 residues. The CDR3 DNA follows: TGTGCCAGCAGTCGGACTAGCGGTTACACCGGGGAGCTGTTTTTT. It specifies CASSRTSGYTGELFF.

This clone was observed a few times. The gene calls are TRBV7-9 and TRBJ2-1; 10 bases are shared with TRBD1. In germline, CDR1 is SEHNR, CDR2 FQNEAQ (reference sequence). The CDR3 extends over 16 amino acids. Losses at the gene ends were 5 bases for V and 5 bases for J; bases not matched to a gene: 9. The CDR3 nucleotides read TGTGCCAGCAGCACACCGACAGGGGGCGGAAACAATGAGCAGTTCTTC. Residues: CASSTPTGGGNNEQFF.

The chain uses TRBV7-2 and TRBJ1-2; D is undetermined. Germline V gives CDR1 SGHTA, CDR2 FQGNSA. Trimming left V 5 bases short and J 7 bases short, with 5 bases between. The CDR3 consists of 10 residues. CDR3 in amino acids: CASSPPGYTF. In DNA, the CDR3 is TGTGCCAGCAGCCCTCCTGGCTACACCTTC.

The CDR3 reads CASSVQGVVSGNTIYF. The CDR3 DNA follows: TGTGCCAGCAGCGTACAGGGTGTTGTCTCTGGAAACACCATATATTTT. The rearrangement joins TRBV9 to TRBJ1-3; maybe TRBD1 (5 bases). Trimming took off 1 base at V and 0 bases at J, with 11 bases between the two ends. Per the germline V gene, CDR1 is SGDLS and CDR2 is YYNGEE. This CDR3 region has 16 residues.

The rearrangement uses TRBV2 and TRBJ1-2; D is possibly TRBD1 (6 bases). Trimming cost V 6 bases and J 3 bases, with 11 bases left between them. Germline-derived CDR1 and CDR2 are SNHLY and FYNNEI. CDR3 length equals 13 residues. The CDR3 region has the DNA TGTGCCAGCAGGTACGGGACATACTATGGCTACACCTTC. It is translated as CASRYGTYYGYTF.

The chain joins TRBV5-1 to TRBJ2-3; 7 bases match TRBD1. The CDR3 is 17 amino acids. CDR1 and CDR2 from the germline V gene are SGHRS and YFSETQ. V lost 6 bases and J lost 6; bases outside the gene matches: 19. CDR3 region: CASKGSGRGSKGDTQYF. CDR3 in DNA: TGCGCCAGCAAAGGATCGGGCAGGGGGAGTAAAGGGGATACGCAGTATTTT.

This clone showed up just a few times. The chain is built from TRBV12-5 and TRBJ2-2; no reliable D call. The CDR3 is 14 residues long. Trimming left V 4 bases short and J 1 base short, with 7 bases between. The germline V gene encodes CDR1 LGHNT and CDR2 FRNRAP. The CDR3 region is CASGSLGNTGELFF. The CDR3, as DNA: TGTGCTAGTGGTTCCCTAGGGAACACCGGGGAGCTGTTTTTT.

V gene TRBV4-1 combines with J gene TRBJ2-1; 11 bases are shared with TRBD2. CDR1 and CDR2 (germline): MGHRA, YSYEKL. The CDR3 is 17 amino acids. The V and J ends lost 1 base and 4 bases, in that order; junction bases with no gene match: 6. The CDR3 here is CASSQARLAGPYNEQFF. The CDR3 region has the DNA TGCGCCAGCAGCCAAGCCCGACTAGCGGGGCCTTACAATGAGCAGTTCTTC.

J is TRBJ2-1 and V is TRBV25-1; TRBD2 aligns across 9 bases. The CDR3 runs 13 residues. Germline CDR1 and CDR2: MGHDK and SYGVNS. J was trimmed by 15 bases and V by 7 bases; bases with no gene match: 13. The CDR3 nucleotides are TGTGCCAGCACTCACCAGAGGGGACTAGCTCTGTTCTTC. Translating it yields CASTHQRGLALFF.

The DNA for the CDR3 is TGTGCCAGCAGCTTAGTACAGAACACTGAAGCTTTCTTT. Protein product: CASSLVQNTEAFF. V usage is TRBV7-8 and J usage is TRBJ1-1; no clear D gene. The CDR3 has 13 residues. V lost 1 base and J lost 1, with 4 bases in between. Germline V gene lookup returns CDR1 SGHVS and CDR2 FQNEAQ.

The V gene is TRBV7-9, the J gene TRBJ2-3; 9 bases line up with TRBD1. This CDR3 comprises 14 residues. CDR1 is SEHNR and CDR2 is FQNEAQ in the germline V gene (reference sequence). The J segment lost 6 bases and the V segment lost 11 bases, leaving 12 bases of the junction unmatched. The CDR3: CAFRPGQGGDTQYF. The CDR3 DNA sequence: TGTGCCTTCCGACCGGGACAGGGAGGGGATACGCAGTATTTT.

The chain employs TRBV7-2 and TRBJ1-1; weak D call: TRBD1 (5 bases). Trimming stripped 5 bases from V and 3 bases from J, with 16 bases between. Germline CDR1 SGHTA, CDR2 FQGNSA. CDR3 length: 15 amino acids. The CDR3 protein is CASSPQAGVDTEAFF. CDR3 sequence (DNA): TGTGCCAGCAGCCCCCAGGCGGGGGTTGACACTGAAGCTTTCTTT.